The source of this T cell receptor (beta chain) is a study of blood T cell repertoires in COVID-19. V lost 4 bases and J lost 7; bases outside the gene matches: 4. Germline loops: CDR1 SQVTM, CDR2 ANQGSEA. The CDR3 sequence is 12 residues long. The authors' processing: The authors estimated nucleated cell counts from reference gene primer amplification. Profiling relied on immunoSEQ multiplex PCR, and the TCRdb table lists in-frame clones only, not all of them. V and J calls plus clone size are reproduced from that table; the DNA served to infer D and trimming. Among 150,000 or so clones listed, approximately 86% were seen once.

The clonotype was recovered from a woman between 35 and 50 years old with active or convalescent COVID-19. The V call is TRBV29-1, the J call TRBJ1-1, with TRBD1 matching over 9 bases. Sequencing was carried out using peripheral blood. CDR3 sequence: CSVGDRVGEAFF. The CDR3, as DNA: TGCAGCGTTGGGGACAGGGTGGGTGAAGCTTTCTTT.